This TCR beta chain emerged from a study of early T cells in non-severe SARS-CoV-2 infection. Whole-study context: Sequenced material consisted of bulk RNA (from unsorted whole blood), and chains were unpaired.

This clonotype turned up a few times. Its matching antigen is unknown. Unique molecular identifiers were added to individual cDNA molecules. TCRdb used MiXCR to reprocess the 5' RACE reads, holding one entry per CDR3 protein. The repertoire holds about 56,000 distinct CDR3 sequences, with about 16% as singletons. This CDR3 has 17 amino acids. Per germline, CDR1 MNHEY and CDR2 SVGEGT. The ends were cut back, 3 bases at V and 0 bases at J, with 15 bases in the middle. Study-wide results and limits: VDJdb matches were skewed toward anti-spike CD8 T cell responses.

This TCR came from an adult who was a healthcare worker with PCR-confirmed SARS-CoV-2 infection or an uninfected control (not recorded which). The V call is TRBV6-2 or TRBV6-3, the J call TRBJ2-1; the D gene is possibly TRBD2 (5 bases). The sample was whole blood, taken at baseline. The CDR3: CASSYSIATSSYNEQFF. The CDR3 nucleotides read TGTGCCAGCAGTTATTCAATCGCTACTAGCTCCTACAATGAGCAGTTCTTC.